The 27 T cell receptor beta chains presented below share a single source sample, sequenced in a study of control samples from healthy donors and cancer patients (dated by TCRdb to the early 2020s). To prepare the library, the immunoSEQ multiplex PCR assay was applied. What TCRdb holds here is the immuneACCESS table cut down to in-frame rearrangements. Part of the clones is not present; checked against another copy, under half of the missing clones reflect an unresolved V gene, and the others are unexplained. Across this sample there are some 150,000 clones, with under 95% seen only once. The ten largest clonotypes hold around 12% of the sample. The sequenced material came from blood. The receptors come from a man in his forties or fifties in good health.

This sequence joins TRBV5-1 and TRBJ2-7, with a weak D call TRBD1 (5 bases). V lost 4 bases to trimming and J lost 7 bases, with 15 bases between them. Germline CDR1 SGHRS, CDR2 YFSETQ. CDR3 length: 13 residues. The CDR3 bases are TGCGCCAGCAGCCCTGGAGCAGGGTTGGAGCAGTACTTC. Translated, it gives CASSPGAGLEQYF.

The chain recombines TRBV28 with TRBJ1-1; D gene unclear. The CDR3 covers 12 residues. Trimming removed 6 bases from V and 3 bases from J, with 8 bases in between. Germline CDR1 reads MDHEN; CDR2 reads SYDVKM. The CDR3 protein is CASRESHTEAFF. The CDR3 DNA follows: TGTGCCAGCAGGGAGTCGCACACTGAAGCTTTCTTT.

The V and J genes are TRBV7-9 and TRBJ1-2; no reliable D call. Germline V gene sequence: CDR1 SEHNR, CDR2 FQNEAQ (reference sequence). This CDR3 comprises 13 residues. Trimming stripped 5 bases from V and 2 bases from J, with 9 bases between. CDR3: CASSGNTNYGYTF. CDR3 nucleotide sequence: TGTGCCAGCAGCGGTAATACAAACTATGGCTACACCTTC.

Comment on this clone: This CDR3 is also generated by other DNA sequences in the sample. This rearrangement joins TRBV29-1 to TRBJ2-1; 7 nucleotides line up with TRBD1. Germline CDR1 and CDR2: SQVTM and ANQGSEA. Trimming cost V 4 bases and J 2 bases; bases outside gene matches: 2. The CDR3 is made up of 13 amino acids. CDR3 in DNA: TGCAGCGTTGTAGGGGGCCCCTACAATGAGCAGTTCTTC. This translates into CSVVGGPYNEQFF.

The chain's CDR3 is CASRRRAEEHQPQHF. The CDR3 coding sequence is TGCGCCAGCAGAAGACGGGCGGAGGAGCATCAGCCCCAGCATTTT. V usage is TRBV10-1 and J usage is TRBJ1-5; no firm D call. The CDR3 covers 15 residues. V lost 6 bases and J lost 5, with 17 bases in between. The germline CDR1 and CDR2 sequences are WNHNN and SYGVQD (reference sequence).

J is TRBJ2-5 and V is TRBV7-9; D may match TRBD1 or TRBD2 (5 bases each). V dropped 2 bases and J dropped 5 bases, with 18 bases sitting between them. The germline gives CDR1 SEHNR, CDR2 FQNEAQ (reference sequence). This CDR3 is 16 amino acids long. The CDR3 DNA follows: TGTGCCAGCAGCTTAAGGCTGGCCACCGAGGGGGAGACCCAGTACTTC. It encodes CASSLRLATEGETQYF.

V and J are TRBV10-3 and TRBJ2-1, with a tentative D call TRBD2 (6 bases). Germline V lookup: CDR1 ENHRY, CDR2 SYGVKD. Trimming cost V 4 bases and J 0 bases, with 19 bases left between them. This CDR3 is built from 18 residues. This chain's CDR3 is CAISGPWDFQSSYNEQFF. The CDR3 region has the DNA TGTGCCATCAGTGGCCCCTGGGACTTTCAGAGCTCCTACAATGAGCAGTTCTTC.

The V gene is TRBV5-6, the J gene TRBJ1-2; 12 bases agree with TRBD1. Germline V lookup: CDR1 SGHDT, CDR2 YYEEEE. With 7 bases clipped from V and 5 bases from J, the junction kept 6 bases outside the gene matches. This CDR3 is 14 amino acids long. CDR3: CASGRDRGLYGYTF. The CDR3 coding sequence is TGTGCCAGCGGGCGGGACAGGGGGCTTTATGGCTACACCTTC.

The rearrangement links TRBV11-2 to TRBJ2-1; 11 positions agree with TRBD2. Germline-derived CDR1 and CDR2 are SGHAT and FQNNGV. The CDR3 runs 15 residues. With V trimmed by 3 bases and J by 8 bases, 6 bases remained unmatched. CDR3 DNA sequence: TGTGCCAGCAGCTTTGGTAGCGGGGGGGCGCATGAGCAGTTCTTC. It translates to CASSFGSGGAHEQFF.

V is TRBV5-1 and J is TRBJ2-7, with 13 bases matching TRBD2. This CDR3 is 14 amino acids long. V was clipped by 4 bases and J by 7 bases; unmatched bases: 5. The germline V gene has CDR1 SGHRS and CDR2 YFSETQ. CDR3 protein: CASSPGLAGVEQYF. The CDR3 nucleotides read TGCGCCAGCAGCCCCGGACTAGCGGGGGTGGAGCAGTACTTC.

This clone was counted once. The chain recombines TRBV6-5 with TRBJ1-5; TRBD1 matches 9 bases. The CDR3 totals 14 residues. CDR1 MNHEY and CDR2 SVGAGI come from the germline V gene. The V and J ends lost 4 bases and 11 bases, in that order; junction bases with no gene match: 9. The CDR3 coding sequence is TGTGCCAGCAGTTCCCCTGGGACAGGGTGGACCCAGCATTTT. It encodes CASSSPGTGWTQHF.

The chain recombines TRBV28 with TRBJ1-5; the D is unclear. CDR1 and CDR2 (germline): MDHEN, SYDVKM. Trimming removed 2 bases at V and 8 bases at J, with 16 bases between. The CDR3 extends over 15 amino acids. CDR3 sequence (DNA): TGTGCCAGCAGTTTACACCGGGGAAGGAGTGAGCCCCAGCATTTT. Its protein is CASSLHRGRSEPQHF.

The genes are TRBV10-3 and TRBJ2-2; D not resolved. Trimming took off 3 bases at V and 3 bases at J, with 5 bases between the two ends. The germline V gene encodes CDR1 ENHRY and CDR2 SYGVKD. The CDR3 has 13 amino acids. The CDR3 loop reads CAISDTDTGELFF. The CDR3 nucleotides read TGTGCCATCAGTGACACGGACACCGGGGAGCTGTTTTTT.

The chain uses TRBV18 and TRBJ2-2; D call uncertain. With 6 bases removed from V and 6 bases from J, the gap between germline ends came to 8 bases. Germline CDR1 and CDR2: KGHSH and LQKENI. The CDR3 is 12 residues long. The DNA for the CDR3 is TGTGCCAGCTCCCCTTCTCCCGGGGAGCTGTTTTTT. Its translation: CASSPSPGELFF.

The chain's CDR3 is CASSLGQLGWSPLHF. In nucleotides, the CDR3 is TGTGCCAGCAGCTTAGGGCAATTGGGTTGGTCACCCCTCCACTTT. J is TRBJ1-6 and V is TRBV7-2, with unresolved D. Per the germline V gene, CDR1 is SGHTA and CDR2 is FQGNSA. The CDR3 has 15 residues. Trimming removed 1 base at V and 10 bases at J, with 14 bases between.

In DNA form, the CDR3 reads TGTGCCAGTAGTAAACAGGCTGGTTGGTACCAAGAGACCCAGTACTTC. Amino acid sequence: CASSKQAGWYQETQYF. The chain is built from TRBV19 and TRBJ2-5; D is perhaps TRBD1 (5 bases). The V and J ends lost 4 bases and 0 bases respectively, with 15 bases between them. CDR3 length: 16 residues. Per the germline V gene, CDR1 is LNHDA and CDR2 is SQIVND (reference sequence).

The gene calls are TRBV5-1 and TRBJ2-1, with 8 bases identical to TRBD2. The V segment lost 1 base and the J segment 0 bases; nucleotides outside the gene matches: 0. The length of the CDR3 is 15 residues. Germline values: CDR1 SGHRS, CDR2 YFSETQ. The CDR3 DNA reads as TGCGCCAGCAGCTTGAGCGGGGGCTCCTACAATGAGCAGTTCTTC. Protein product: CASSLSGGSYNEQFF.

This chain links TRBV6-6 with TRBJ1-5, with TRBD1 matching 9 bases. The V gene end was trimmed by 5 bases and the J gene end by 6 bases; junction bases not matched to a gene: 14. The germline V gene has CDR1 MNHNY and CDR2 SVGAGI (reference sequence). The CDR3 is 17 amino acids. CDR3 amino acids: CASSPHMTGGLSQPQHF. CDR3 sequence (DNA): TGTGCCAGCAGTCCCCATATGACAGGGGGATTAAGTCAGCCCCAGCATTTT.

The chain recombines TRBV6-1 with TRBJ1-2; D might be TRBD1 (6 bases). Per the germline V gene, CDR1 is MNHNS and CDR2 is SASEGT. Trimming left V 1 base short and J 5 bases short, with 14 bases between. The CDR3 loop spans 15 amino acids. CDR3 protein: CASSEESGAQYGYTF. The CDR3 nucleotides are TGTGCCAGCAGTGAAGAGTCGGGGGCGCAGTATGGCTACACCTTC.

This chain uses TRBV7-2 with TRBJ1-5; D might be TRBD1 (6 bases). The ends were cut back, 5 bases at V and 4 bases at J, with 9 bases in the middle. CDR1 and CDR2 (germline): SGHTA, FQGNSA. The CDR3 runs to 13 residues. The CDR3 bases are TGTGCCAGCAGCACCGGACAGAATCAGCCCCAGCATTTT. Protein sequence: CASSTGQNQPQHF.

The chain combines TRBV12-3 or TRBV12-4 with TRBJ2-5, with a tentative D call TRBD2 (6 bases). V was pared by 5 bases and J by 5 bases, with 12 bases between. This CDR3 has 13 amino acids. The CDR3 nucleotides read TGTGCCAGCAGTGCGGGGAGAAAGGAGACCCAGTACTTC. This codes for CASSAGRKETQYF.

J is TRBJ1-5 and V is TRBV19; 12 bases map to TRBD1. Unmatched junction bases numbered 18, after V lost 7 bases and J lost 5 bases. The CDR3 length is 19 residues. In germline, CDR1 is LNHDA, CDR2 SQIVND (reference sequence). CDR3 DNA sequence: TGTGCCAGTACCCAGGGGCTACTTCCGGGACAGGGGGCGGATCAGCCCCAGCATTTT. This gives the protein CASTQGLLPGQGADQPQHF. Variable domain in full (rest from reference TRBV19 and TRBJ1-5): DGGITQSPKYLFRKEGQNVTLSCEQNLNHDAMYWYRQDPGQGLRLIYYSQIVNDFQKGDIAEGYSVSREKKESFPLTVTSAQKNPTAFYLCASTQGLLPGQGADQPQHFGDGTRLSIL.

V is TRBV12-3 or TRBV12-4 and J is TRBJ1-5, with 7 bases identical to TRBD1. V was clipped by 3 bases and J by 6 bases; unmatched bases: 2. The CDR3 contains 13 residues. The CDR3 loop is CASSFRGSQPQHF. CDR3 nucleotides: TGTGCCAGCAGTTTCAGGGGGAGTCAGCCCCAGCATTTT.

J is TRBJ2-1 and V is TRBV6-2 or TRBV6-3, with 8 positions matching TRBD2. This CDR3 contains 15 residues. The V gene's germline CDR1 is MNHEY and CDR2 SVGEGT. Trimming cost V 6 bases and J 6 bases; bases outside gene matches: 10. CDR3 in DNA: TGTGCCAGCAGCGGACTAACGGGGGGGCGCAATGAGCAGTTCTTC. Residues: CASSGLTGGRNEQFF.

The V call is TRBV11-2, the J call TRBJ1-2, with 8 positions matching TRBD1. Germline trimming cut 2 bases from V and 8 bases from J; bases unmatched to any gene: 19. The CDR3 is 18 residues long. CDR1 and CDR2 (germline): SGHAT, FQNNGV. CDR3 sequence: CASSLPIGTGHPFSGYTF. The CDR3, as DNA: TGTGCCAGCAGCTTACCTATCGGGACAGGCCACCCATTTTCGGGCTACACCTTC.

The rearrangement joins TRBV10-3 to TRBJ2-2, with 7 bases lining up with TRBD1. The V and J ends lost 6 bases and 4 bases, in that order; junction bases with no gene match: 5. The germline V gene has CDR1 ENHRY and CDR2 SYGVKD. The CDR3 is 14 amino acids. CDR3 amino acids: CAIRGQLGTGELFF. The CDR3 DNA reads as TGTGCCATCAGGGGACAGTTGGGCACCGGGGAGCTGTTTTTT.

CDR3 sequence: CASSQGSGAFPEAFF. In DNA, the CDR3 is TGCGCCAGCAGCCAAGGGTCAGGGGCATTCCCCGAAGCTTTCTTT. The V call is TRBV4-1, the J call TRBJ1-1; tentative D call: TRBD1 (6 bases). The CDR3 covers 15 residues. V was cut by 1 base and J by 8 bases, with 17 bases left in between. Germline CDR1 is MGHRA and CDR2 is YSYEKL.